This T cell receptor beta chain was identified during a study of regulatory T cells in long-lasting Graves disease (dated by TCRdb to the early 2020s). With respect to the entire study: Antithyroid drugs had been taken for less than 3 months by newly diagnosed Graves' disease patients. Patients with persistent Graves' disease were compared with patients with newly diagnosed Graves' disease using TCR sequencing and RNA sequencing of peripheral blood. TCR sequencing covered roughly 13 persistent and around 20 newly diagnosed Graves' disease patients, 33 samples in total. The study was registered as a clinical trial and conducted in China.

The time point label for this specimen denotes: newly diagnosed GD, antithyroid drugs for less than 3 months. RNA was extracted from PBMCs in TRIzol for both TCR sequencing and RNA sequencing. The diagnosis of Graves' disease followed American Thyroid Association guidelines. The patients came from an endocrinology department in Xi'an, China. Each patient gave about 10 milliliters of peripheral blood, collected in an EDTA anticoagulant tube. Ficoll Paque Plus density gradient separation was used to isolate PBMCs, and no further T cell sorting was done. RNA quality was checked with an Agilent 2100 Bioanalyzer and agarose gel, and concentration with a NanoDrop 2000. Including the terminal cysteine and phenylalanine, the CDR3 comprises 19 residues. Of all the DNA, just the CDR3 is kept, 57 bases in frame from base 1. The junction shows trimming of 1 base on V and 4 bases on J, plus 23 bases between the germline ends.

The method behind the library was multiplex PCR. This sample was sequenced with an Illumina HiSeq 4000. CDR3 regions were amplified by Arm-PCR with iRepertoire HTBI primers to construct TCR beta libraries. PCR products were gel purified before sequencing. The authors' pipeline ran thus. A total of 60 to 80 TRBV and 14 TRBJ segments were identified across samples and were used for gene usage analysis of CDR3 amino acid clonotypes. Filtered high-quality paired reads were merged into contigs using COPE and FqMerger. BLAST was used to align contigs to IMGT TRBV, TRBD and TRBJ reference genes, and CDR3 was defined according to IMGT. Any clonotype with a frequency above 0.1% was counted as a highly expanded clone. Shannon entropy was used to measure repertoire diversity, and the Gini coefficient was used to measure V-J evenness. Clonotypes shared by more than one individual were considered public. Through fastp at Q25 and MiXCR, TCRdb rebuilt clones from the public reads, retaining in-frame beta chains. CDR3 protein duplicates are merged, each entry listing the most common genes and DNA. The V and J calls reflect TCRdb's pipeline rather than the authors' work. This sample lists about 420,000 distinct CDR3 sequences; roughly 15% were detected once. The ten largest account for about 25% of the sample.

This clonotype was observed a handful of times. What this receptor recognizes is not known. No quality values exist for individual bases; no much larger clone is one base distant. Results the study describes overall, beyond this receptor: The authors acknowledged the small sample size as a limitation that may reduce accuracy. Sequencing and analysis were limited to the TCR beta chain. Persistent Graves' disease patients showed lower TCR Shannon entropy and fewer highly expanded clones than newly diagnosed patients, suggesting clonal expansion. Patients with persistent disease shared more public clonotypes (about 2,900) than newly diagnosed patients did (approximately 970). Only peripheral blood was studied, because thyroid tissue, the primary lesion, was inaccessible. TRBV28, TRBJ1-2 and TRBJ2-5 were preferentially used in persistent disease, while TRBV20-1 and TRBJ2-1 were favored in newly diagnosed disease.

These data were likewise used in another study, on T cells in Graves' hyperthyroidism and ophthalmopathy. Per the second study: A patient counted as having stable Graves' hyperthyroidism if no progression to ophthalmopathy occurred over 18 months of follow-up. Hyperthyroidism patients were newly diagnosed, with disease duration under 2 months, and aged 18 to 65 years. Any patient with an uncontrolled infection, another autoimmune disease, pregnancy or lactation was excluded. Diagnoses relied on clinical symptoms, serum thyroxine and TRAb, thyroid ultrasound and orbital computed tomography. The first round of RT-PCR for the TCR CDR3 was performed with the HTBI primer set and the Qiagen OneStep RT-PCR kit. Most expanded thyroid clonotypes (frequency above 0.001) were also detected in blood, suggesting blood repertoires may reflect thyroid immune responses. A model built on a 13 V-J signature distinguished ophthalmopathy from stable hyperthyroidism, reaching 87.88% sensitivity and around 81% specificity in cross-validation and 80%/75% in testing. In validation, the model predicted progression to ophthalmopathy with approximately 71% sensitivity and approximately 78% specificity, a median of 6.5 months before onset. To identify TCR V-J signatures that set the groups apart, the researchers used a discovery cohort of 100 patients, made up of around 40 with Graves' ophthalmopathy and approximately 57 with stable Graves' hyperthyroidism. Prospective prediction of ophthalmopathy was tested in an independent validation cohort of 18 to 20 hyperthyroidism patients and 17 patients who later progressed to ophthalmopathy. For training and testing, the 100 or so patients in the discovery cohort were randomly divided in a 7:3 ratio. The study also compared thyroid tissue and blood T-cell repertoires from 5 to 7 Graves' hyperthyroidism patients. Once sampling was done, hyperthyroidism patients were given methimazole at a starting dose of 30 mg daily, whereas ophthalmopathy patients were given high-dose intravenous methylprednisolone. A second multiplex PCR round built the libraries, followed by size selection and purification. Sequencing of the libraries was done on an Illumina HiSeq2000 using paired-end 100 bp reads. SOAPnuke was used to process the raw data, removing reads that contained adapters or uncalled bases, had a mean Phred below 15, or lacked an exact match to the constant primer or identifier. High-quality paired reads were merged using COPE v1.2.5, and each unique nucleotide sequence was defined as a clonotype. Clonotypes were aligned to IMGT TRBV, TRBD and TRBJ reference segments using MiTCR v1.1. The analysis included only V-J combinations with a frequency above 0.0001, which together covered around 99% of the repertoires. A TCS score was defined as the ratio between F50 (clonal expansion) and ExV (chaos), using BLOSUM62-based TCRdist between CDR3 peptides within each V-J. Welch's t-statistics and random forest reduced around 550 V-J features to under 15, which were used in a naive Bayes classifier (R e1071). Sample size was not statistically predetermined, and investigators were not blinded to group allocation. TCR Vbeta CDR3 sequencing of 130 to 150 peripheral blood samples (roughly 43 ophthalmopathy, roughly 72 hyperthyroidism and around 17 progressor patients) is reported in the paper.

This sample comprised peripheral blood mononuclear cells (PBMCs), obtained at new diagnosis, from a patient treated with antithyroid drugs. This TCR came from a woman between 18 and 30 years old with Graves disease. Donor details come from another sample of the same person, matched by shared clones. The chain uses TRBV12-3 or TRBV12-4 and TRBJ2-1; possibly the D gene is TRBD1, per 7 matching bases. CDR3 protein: CASSLGAQGGTGSYNEQFF. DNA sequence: TGTGCCAGCAGTTTAGGTGCTCAGGGGGGTACCGGGTCGTACAATGAGCAGTTCTTC.